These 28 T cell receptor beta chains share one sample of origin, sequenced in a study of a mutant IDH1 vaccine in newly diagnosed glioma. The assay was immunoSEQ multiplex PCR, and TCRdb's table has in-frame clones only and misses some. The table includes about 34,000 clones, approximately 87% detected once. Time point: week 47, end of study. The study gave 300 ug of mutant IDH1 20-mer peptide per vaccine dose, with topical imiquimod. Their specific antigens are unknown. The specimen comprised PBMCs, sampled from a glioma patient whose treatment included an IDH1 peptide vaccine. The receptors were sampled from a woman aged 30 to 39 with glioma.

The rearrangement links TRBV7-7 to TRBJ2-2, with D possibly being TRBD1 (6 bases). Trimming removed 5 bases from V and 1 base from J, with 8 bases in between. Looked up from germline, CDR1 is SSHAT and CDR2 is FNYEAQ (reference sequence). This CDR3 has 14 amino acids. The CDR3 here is CASSQGQNTGELFF. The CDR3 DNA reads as TGTGCCAGCAGCCAGGGACAGAACACCGGGGAGCTGTTTTTT.

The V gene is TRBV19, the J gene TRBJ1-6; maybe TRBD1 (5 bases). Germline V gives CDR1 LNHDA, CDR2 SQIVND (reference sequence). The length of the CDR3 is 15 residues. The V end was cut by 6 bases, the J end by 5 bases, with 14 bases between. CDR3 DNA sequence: TGTGCCAGTAGCAATAGGGAAGGGGATAATTCACCCCTCCACTTT. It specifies CASSNREGDNSPLHF.

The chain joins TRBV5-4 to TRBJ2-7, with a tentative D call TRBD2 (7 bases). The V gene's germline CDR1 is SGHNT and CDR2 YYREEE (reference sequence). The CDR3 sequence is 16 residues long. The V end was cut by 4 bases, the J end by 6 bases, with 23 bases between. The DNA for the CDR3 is TGTGCCAGCAGCACACAGGGAGGGAACCTTTGGGGCGAGCAGTACTTC. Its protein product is CASSTQGGNLWGEQYF.

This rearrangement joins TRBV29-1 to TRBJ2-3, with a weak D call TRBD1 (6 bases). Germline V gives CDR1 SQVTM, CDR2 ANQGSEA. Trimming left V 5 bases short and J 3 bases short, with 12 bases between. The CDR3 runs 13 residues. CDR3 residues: CSVSEQGTDTQYF. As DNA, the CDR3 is TGCAGCGTTTCGGAACAGGGAACAGATACGCAGTATTTT.

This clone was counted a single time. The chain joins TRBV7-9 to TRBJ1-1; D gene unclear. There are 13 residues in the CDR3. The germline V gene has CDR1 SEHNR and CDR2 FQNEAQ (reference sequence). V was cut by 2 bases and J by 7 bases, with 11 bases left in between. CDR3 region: CASSLLLGGEAFF. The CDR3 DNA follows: TGTGCCAGCAGCTTATTGCTGGGTGGTGAAGCTTTCTTT.

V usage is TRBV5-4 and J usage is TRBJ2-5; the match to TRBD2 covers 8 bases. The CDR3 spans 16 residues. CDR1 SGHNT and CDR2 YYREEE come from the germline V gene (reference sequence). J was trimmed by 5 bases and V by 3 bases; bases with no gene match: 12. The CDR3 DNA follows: TGTGCCAGCAGCTCGTTAGCGGGGCCTGGCCGGGAGACCCAGTACTTC. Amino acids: CASSSLAGPGRETQYF.

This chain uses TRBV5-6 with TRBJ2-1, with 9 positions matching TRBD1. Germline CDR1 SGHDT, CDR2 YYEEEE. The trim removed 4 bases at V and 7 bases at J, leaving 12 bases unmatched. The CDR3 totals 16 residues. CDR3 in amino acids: CASSPPFPGQGNEQFF. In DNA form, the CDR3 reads TGTGCCAGCAGCCCACCCTTCCCTGGACAGGGGAATGAGCAGTTCTTC.

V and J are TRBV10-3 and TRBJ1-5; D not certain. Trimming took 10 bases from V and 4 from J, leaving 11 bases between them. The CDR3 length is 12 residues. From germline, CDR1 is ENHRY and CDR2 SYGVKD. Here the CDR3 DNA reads TGTGCCACCGGCACGGGGAATCAGCCCCAGCATTTT. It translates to CATGTGNQPQHF.

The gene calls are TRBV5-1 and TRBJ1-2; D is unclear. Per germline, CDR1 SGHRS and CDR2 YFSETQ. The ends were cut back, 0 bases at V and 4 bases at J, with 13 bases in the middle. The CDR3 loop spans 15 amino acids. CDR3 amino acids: CASSLEGAGLYGYTF. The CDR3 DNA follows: TGCGCCAGCAGCTTGGAGGGTGCGGGCCTCTATGGCTACACCTTC.

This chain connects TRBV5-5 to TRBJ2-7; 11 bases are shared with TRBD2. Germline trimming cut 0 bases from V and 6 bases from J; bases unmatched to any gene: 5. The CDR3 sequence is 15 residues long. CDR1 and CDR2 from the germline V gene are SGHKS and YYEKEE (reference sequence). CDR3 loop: CASSLGSSGGSEQYF. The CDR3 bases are TGTGCCAGCAGCTTGGGGTCTAGCGGGGGGAGCGAGCAGTACTTC.

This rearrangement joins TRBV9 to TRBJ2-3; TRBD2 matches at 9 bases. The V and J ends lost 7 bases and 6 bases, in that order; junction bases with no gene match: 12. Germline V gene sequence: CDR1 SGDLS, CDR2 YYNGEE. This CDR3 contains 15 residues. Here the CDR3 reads CASDSSAGGRDTQYF. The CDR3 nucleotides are TGTGCCAGCGATTCGTCGGCGGGGGGGCGGGATACGCAGTATTTT.

This CDR3 reads CASSTIGATGEYQETQYF. As DNA, the CDR3 is TGCGCCAGCAGCACTATAGGGGCCACAGGTGAGTACCAAGAGACCCAGTACTTC. The chain joins TRBV5-1 to TRBJ2-5; a weak D match, TRBD1 (5 bases). The CDR3 covers 18 residues. Trimming stripped 4 bases from V and 0 bases from J, with 22 bases between. Germline V gene sequence: CDR1 SGHRS, CDR2 YFSETQ.

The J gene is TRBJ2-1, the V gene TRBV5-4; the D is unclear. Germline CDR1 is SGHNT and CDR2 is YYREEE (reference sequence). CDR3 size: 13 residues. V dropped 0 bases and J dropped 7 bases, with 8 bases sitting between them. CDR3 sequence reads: CASSLAGRNEQFF. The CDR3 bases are TGTGCCAGCAGCTTGGCCGGTAGGAATGAGCAGTTCTTC.

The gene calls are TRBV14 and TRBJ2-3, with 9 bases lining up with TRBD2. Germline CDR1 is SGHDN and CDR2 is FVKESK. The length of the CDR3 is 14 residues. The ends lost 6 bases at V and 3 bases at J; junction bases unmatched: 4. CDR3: CASRRLAGTDTQYF. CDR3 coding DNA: TGTGCCAGCAGACGGCTAGCGGGGACAGATACGCAGTATTTT.

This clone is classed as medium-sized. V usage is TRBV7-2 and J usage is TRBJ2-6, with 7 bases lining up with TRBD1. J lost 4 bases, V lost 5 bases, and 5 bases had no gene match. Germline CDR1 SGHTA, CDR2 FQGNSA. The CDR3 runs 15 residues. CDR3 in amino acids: CASSNRGAGANVLTF. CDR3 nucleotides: TGTGCCAGCAGCAACAGGGGAGCCGGGGCCAACGTCCTGACTTTC.

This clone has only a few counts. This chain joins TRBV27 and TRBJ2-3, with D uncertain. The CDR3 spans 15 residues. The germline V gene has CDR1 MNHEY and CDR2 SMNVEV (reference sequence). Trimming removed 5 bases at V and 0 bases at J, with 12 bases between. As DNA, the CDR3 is TGTGCCAGCAGTCCGCTGACACTTAGCACAGATACGCAGTATTTT. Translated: CASSPLTLSTDTQYF.

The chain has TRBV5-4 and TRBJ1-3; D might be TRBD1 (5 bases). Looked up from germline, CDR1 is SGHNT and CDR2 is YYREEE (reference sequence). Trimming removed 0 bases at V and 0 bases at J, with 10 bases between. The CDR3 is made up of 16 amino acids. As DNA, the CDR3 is TGTGCCAGCAGCTTGGCGGCAGGGAGCTCTGGAAACACCATATATTTT. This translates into CASSLAAGSSGNTIYF. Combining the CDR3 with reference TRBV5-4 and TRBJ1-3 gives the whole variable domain ETGVTQSPTHLIKTRGQQVTLRCSSQSGHNTVSWYQQALGQGPQFIFQYYREEENGRGNFPPRFSGLQFPNYSSELNVNALELDDSALYLCASSLAAGSSGNTIYFGEGSWLTVV.

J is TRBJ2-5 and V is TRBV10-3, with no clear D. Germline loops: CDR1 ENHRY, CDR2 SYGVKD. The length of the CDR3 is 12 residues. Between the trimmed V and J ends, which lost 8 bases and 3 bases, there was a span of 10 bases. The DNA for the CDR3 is TGTGCCATCGCCCAGGAGAAAGAGACCCAGTACTTC. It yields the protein CAIAQEKETQYF.

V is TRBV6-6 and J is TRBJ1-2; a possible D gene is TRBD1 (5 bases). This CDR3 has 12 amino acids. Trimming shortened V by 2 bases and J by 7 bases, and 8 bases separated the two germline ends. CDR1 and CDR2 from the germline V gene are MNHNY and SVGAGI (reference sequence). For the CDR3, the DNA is TGTGCCAGCAGTTACACGCAGGGTGGCTACACCTTC. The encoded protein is CASSYTQGGYTF.

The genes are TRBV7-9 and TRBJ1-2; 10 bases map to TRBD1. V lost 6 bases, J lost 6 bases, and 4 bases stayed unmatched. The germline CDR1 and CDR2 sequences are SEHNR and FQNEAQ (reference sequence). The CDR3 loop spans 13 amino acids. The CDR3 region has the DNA TGTGCCAGCAGGAGAGGGACAGGGGATGGCTACACCTTC. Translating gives CASRRGTGDGYTF. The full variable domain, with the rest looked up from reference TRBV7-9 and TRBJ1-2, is DTGVSQNPRHKITKRGQNVTFRCDPISEHNRLYWYRQTLGQGPEFLTYFQNEAQLEKSRLLSDRFSAERPKGSFSTLEIQRTEQGDSAMYLCASRRGTGDGYTFGSGTRLTVV.

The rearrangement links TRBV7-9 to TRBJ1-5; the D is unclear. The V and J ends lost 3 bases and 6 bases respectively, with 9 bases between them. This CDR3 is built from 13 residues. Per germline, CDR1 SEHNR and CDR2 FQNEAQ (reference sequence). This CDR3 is CASSLASGQPQHF. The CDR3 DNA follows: TGTGCCAGCAGCTTGGCCTCGGGTCAGCCCCAGCATTTT.

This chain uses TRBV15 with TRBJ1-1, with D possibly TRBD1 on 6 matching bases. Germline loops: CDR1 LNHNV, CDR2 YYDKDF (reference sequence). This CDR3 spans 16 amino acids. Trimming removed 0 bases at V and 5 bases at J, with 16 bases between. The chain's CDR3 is CATSRDLRGGWTEAFF. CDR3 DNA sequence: TGTGCCACCAGCAGAGACCTCAGGGGAGGGTGGACTGAAGCTTTCTTT.

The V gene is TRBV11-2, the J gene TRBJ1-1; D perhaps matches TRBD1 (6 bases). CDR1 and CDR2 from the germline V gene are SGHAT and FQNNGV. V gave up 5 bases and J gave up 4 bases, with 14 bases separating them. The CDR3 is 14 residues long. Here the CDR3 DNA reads TGTGCCAGCAGCCCTCGACAGGTGCGCACTGAAGCTTTCTTT. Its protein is CASSPRQVRTEAFF.

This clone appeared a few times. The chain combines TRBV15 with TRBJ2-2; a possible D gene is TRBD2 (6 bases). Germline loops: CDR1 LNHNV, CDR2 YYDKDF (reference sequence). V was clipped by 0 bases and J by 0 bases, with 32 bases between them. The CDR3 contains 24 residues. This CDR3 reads CATSRDKEGGGIVHRPANTGELFF. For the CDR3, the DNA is TGTGCCACCAGCAGAGATAAAGAAGGTGGCGGGATCGTCCACAGGCCCGCGAACACCGGGGAGCTGTTTTTT.

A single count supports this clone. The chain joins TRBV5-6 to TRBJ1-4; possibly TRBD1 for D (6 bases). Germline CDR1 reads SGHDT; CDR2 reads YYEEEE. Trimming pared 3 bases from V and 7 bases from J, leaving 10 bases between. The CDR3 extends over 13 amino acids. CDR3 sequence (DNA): TGTGCCAGCAGCTGGACAGCTGGTGAAAAACTGTTTTTT. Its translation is CASSWTAGEKLFF.

The chain's CDR3 is CASREQTTNTEAFF. DNA for the CDR3: TGTGCCAGCAGGGAACAGACGACGAACACTGAAGCTTTCTTT. The V gene is TRBV6-5, the J gene TRBJ1-1; D is ambiguous. Germline lookup yields CDR1 MNHEY and CDR2 SVGAGI. V was trimmed by 6 bases and J by 1 base, leaving 12 bases between them. The CDR3 loop spans 14 amino acids.

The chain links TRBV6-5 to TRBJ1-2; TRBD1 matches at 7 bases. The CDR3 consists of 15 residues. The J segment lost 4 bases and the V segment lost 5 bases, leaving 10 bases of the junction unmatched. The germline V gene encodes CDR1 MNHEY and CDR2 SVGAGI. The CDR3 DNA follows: TGTGCCAGCAGTCCAAGGACAGGACGAAGCTATGGCTACACCTTC. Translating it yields CASSPRTGRSYGYTF.

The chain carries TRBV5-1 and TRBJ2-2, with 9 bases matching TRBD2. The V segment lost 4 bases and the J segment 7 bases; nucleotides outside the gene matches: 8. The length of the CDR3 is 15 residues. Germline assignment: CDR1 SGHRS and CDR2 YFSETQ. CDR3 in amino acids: CASSAGGGAIGELFF. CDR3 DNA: TGCGCCAGCAGCGCCGGCGGGGGGGCGATCGGGGAGCTGTTTTTT.